This TCR beta chain is from a study of OX40 agonist ivuxolimab in advanced cancers. Study in general: Patients were 82.7% male with ages about 23 to 80, mean 60. The study's findings and limits: Clonal expansion among partial responders at 0.1-3.0 mg/kg ranked near the lowest. Clonal expansion by week 6 occurred in CD4+ and CD8+ blood T cells (at 0.1 to 3.0 mg/kg).

Comments on this clone: Its antigen is unknown.

The repertoire was sequenced with immunoSEQ multiplex PCR; TCRdb's copy has only in-frame clones and lacks some. Of tens of thousands of clones in the sample, 89% were seen once. The CDR3 extends over 17 amino acids. V lost 0 bases and J lost 4, with 16 bases in between. Germline V gene lookup returns CDR1 LGHNA and CDR2 YSLEER. The chain carries TRBV4-3 and TRBJ2-1, with no clear D. This TCR came from an adult with an advanced solid tumor such as melanoma, head and neck, liver or kidney cancer. The material sequenced was CD4+ or CD8+ T cells sorted from blood, taken in a trial of the OX40 agonist ivuxolimab. CDR3: CASSQDPISGSYNEQFF. CDR3 bases: TGCGCCAGCAGCCAAGACCCGATAAGTGGATCTTACAATGAGCAGTTCTTC.